The present T cell receptor (beta chain) was sequenced within a study of technical replicates of blood from a handful of donors (dated by TCRdb to 2017 to 2019). Libraries were built with the immunoSEQ multiplex PCR assay. This immuneACCESS table, as held by TCRdb, lists in-frame sequences with V and J called but not all clones. Of the missing ones, under half trace to an unresolved V gene in checked studies; the others have no known cause. The sample table holds 80,000 to 95,000 clones, of which over 85% were seen once. The ten largest account for about 0.25% of the sample. CDR1 and CDR2 are drawn from the germline V gene (reference sequence): MNHEY, SMNVEV. From the cysteine up to the phenylalanine, the CDR3 has a length of 16 residues. Only the CDR3 part of the read is kept: 48 bases, read in frame from the first base. V is cut back by 3 bases and J by 7 bases, with 12 bases in the junction unmatched.

To note about this clone: The antigen it recognizes is unknown. One base away there is no much larger clone; base qualities are not given.

Sequencing input: T cells isolated from PBMCs. Rearrangement joined TRBV27 to TRBJ2-4; TRBD1 fits 7 bases in the junction. The sequence was collected from a human donor in good health. The sequenced DNA: TGTGCCAGCAGTTTCCGCCCGGGGACAGCTGGGAACATTCAGTACTTC. The encoded protein is CASSFRPGTAGNIQYF.